This section outlines one T cell receptor (beta chain) sequence together with its context. Authors' methods: Reference gene primers were amplified, and this amplification served to estimate nucleated cell counts. Produced via immunoSEQ multiplex PCR; TCRdb's table is partial and in-frame only. V, J and clone size are those of that table, while D and trimming were read from the DNA. The sample has tens of thousands of clones, approximately 92% seen once. This CDR3 is built from 16 residues. The V gene's germline CDR1 is MNHNS and CDR2 SASEGT. Between the trimmed V and J ends, which lost 4 bases and 2 bases, there was a span of 17 bases. The data were taken from a study of blood T cell repertoires in COVID-19. Study as a whole: Acute and convalescent COVID-19 samples came from the United States, Italy and Spain. The analysed material was cDNA or gDNA that came from T cells, B-cell-depleted T cells, or PBMCs.

This receptor was obtained from a human donor in a cohort sampled during active COVID-19. The chain couples TRBV6-1 to TRBJ1-1; weak D call: TRBD1 (6 bases). Sequences were obtained from peripheral blood. CDR3 region: CASSAVYRAKNTEAFF. In nucleotides, the CDR3 is TGTGCCAGCAGTGCGGTCTACAGGGCGAAAAACACTGAAGCTTTCTTT.